The 32 T cell receptor beta chains reported below all come from one sample, sequenced in a study of monozygotic twins with cystic fibrosis. Measured with immunoSEQ multiplex PCR; TCRdb has only the in-frame clones, and not every one. The sample shows 25,000 to 40,000 clones, approximately 97% of them seen only once. The sample comprised blood. The receptor set was obtained from a girl aged 2 to 9 with cystic fibrosis.

This rearrangement joins TRBV4-1 to TRBJ1-2, with D unclear. Germline V lookup: CDR1 MGHRA, CDR2 YSYEKL. V lost 0 bases and J 2 bases, leaving 7 bases between the germline ends. The CDR3 runs to 14 residues. The DNA for the CDR3 is TGCGCCAGCAGCCAAGAAGGGCAGAACTATGGCTACACCTTC. Its protein is CASSQEGQNYGYTF.

The chain uses TRBV6-1 and TRBJ1-5; tentatively, D is TRBD1 (5 bases). Per germline, CDR1 MNHNS and CDR2 SASEGT. CDR3 length: 20 residues. The V end lost 4 bases, the J end lost 0 bases, and 25 bases lay between the germline ends. CDR3 loop: CASSVPPGGAFKYSNQPQHF. The CDR3 region has the DNA TGTGCCAGCAGTGTACCTCCGGGGGGAGCTTTTAAATATAGCAATCAGCCCCAGCATTTT.

This clone was seen only once. The chain uses TRBV14 and TRBJ2-1, with TRBD2 matching over 7 bases. The V gene's germline CDR1 is SGHDN and CDR2 FVKESK. With V trimmed by 1 base and J by 2 bases, 5 bases remained unmatched. This CDR3 region has 16 residues. CDR3 residues: CASSQGSGTPYNEQFF. The CDR3 nucleotides read TGTGCCAGCAGCCAAGGGAGCGGGACCCCCTACAATGAGCAGTTCTTC.

In this sample, this clone turned up once. The chain is built from TRBV2 and TRBJ1-1; D gene uncertain. Trimming removed 6 bases at V and 8 bases at J, with 13 bases between. This CDR3 has 12 residues. The V gene's germline CDR1 is SNHLY and CDR2 FYNNEI. DNA for the CDR3: TGTGCCAGCAGCGATACAGTCCCCGAAGCTTTCTTT. Protein product: CASSDTVPEAFF.

The chain carries TRBV30 and TRBJ1-4, with D possibly being TRBD1 (5 bases). CDR3 length: 14 amino acids. V lost 0 bases and J 4 bases, leaving 9 bases between the germline ends. The V gene's germline CDR1 is GTSNPN and CDR2 SVGIG (reference sequence). The CDR3 here is CAWSVGTFNEKLFF. The CDR3 DNA reads TGTGCCTGGAGTGTTGGGACCTTTAATGAAAAACTGTTTTTT.

The V call is TRBV13, the J call TRBJ2-7, with unresolved D. Germline V gene data show CDR1 as PRHDT and CDR2 as FYEKMQ (reference sequence). V was shortened by 3 bases and J by 5 bases, with 14 bases between the two germline ends. The CDR3 has 14 residues. The CDR3 DNA reads TGTGCCAGCAGCTTTGCGCCCGGCAGGCACGAGCAGTACTTC. Translating gives CASSFAPGRHEQYF.

The rearrangement uses TRBV27 and TRBJ2-7; D ambiguous. Trimming pared 2 bases from V and 0 bases from J, leaving 11 bases between. The CDR3 runs to 15 residues. Germline CDR1 reads MNHEY; CDR2 reads SMNVEV (reference sequence). CDR3 loop: CASSLELGLSYEQYF. As DNA, the CDR3 is TGTGCCAGCAGTTTAGAGCTAGGCCTCTCCTACGAGCAGTACTTC.

This sequence joins TRBV30 and TRBJ1-1, with 7 bases lining up with TRBD1. Germline values: CDR1 GTSNPN, CDR2 SVGIG (reference sequence). Unmatched junction bases numbered 7, after V lost 3 bases and J lost 0 bases. The CDR3 loop spans 15 amino acids. In nucleotides, the CDR3 is TGTGCCTGGAGCGATACAGGGGACTTGAACACTGAAGCTTTCTTT. This codes for CAWSDTGDLNTEAFF. The variable domain in full, with the rest retrieved from reference TRBV30 and TRBJ1-1, is SQTIHQWPATLVQPVGSPLSLECTVEGTSNPNLYWYRQAAGRGLQLLFYSVGIGQISSEVPQNLSASRPQDRQFILSSKKLLLSDSGFYLCAWSDTGDLNTEAFFGQGTRLTVV.

The chain uses TRBV10-2 and TRBJ2-7; tentative D call: TRBD1 (6 bases). CDR1 is WSHSY and CDR2 is SAAADI in the germline V gene. CDR3 size: 12 residues. Deletions cut 6 bases from V and 4 bases from J, with 10 bases between. This CDR3 reads CASSQDRYEQYF. DNA for the CDR3: TGCGCCAGCAGCCAGGACAGATACGAGCAGTACTTC.

The CDR3 region is CASSVPGPLNEQFF. The CDR3, as DNA: TGTGCCAGCAGCGTCCCGGGACCTCTAAATGAGCAGTTCTTC. The chain has TRBV7-9 and TRBJ2-1; TRBD1 or TRBD2 may be the D gene (5 bases each). Trimming shortened V by 5 bases and J by 7 bases, and 15 bases separated the two germline ends. The germline CDR1 and CDR2 sequences are SEHNR and FQNEAQ (reference sequence). The CDR3 has 14 amino acids.

This clone was recorded a few times. This sequence joins TRBV2 and TRBJ2-7; D possibly corresponds to TRBD2 (6 bases). V was clipped by 7 bases and J by 3 bases, with 16 bases between them. Germline V gives CDR1 SNHLY, CDR2 FYNNEI. This CDR3 has 14 amino acids. Here the CDR3 DNA reads TGTGCCAGCACTCGGGGGACGGATGGCTACGAGCAGTACTTC. Translating gives CASTRGTDGYEQYF.

V gene TRBV27 combines with J gene TRBJ2-7, with a possible D match to TRBD1 (5 bases). The V gene's germline CDR1 is MNHEY and CDR2 SMNVEV (reference sequence). This CDR3 comprises 14 residues. Trimming took off 6 bases at V and 1 base at J, with 13 bases between the two ends. The CDR3 DNA sequence: TGTGCCAGCAGATCCAGGGCCGGGTCCTACGAGCAGTACTTC. It codes for CASRSRAGSYEQYF.

The chain is built from TRBV19 and TRBJ2-7; D not certain. V was clipped by 3 bases and J by 0 bases, with 6 bases between them. CDR1 LNHDA and CDR2 SQIVND come from the germline V gene (reference sequence). This CDR3 is built from 13 residues. The chain's CDR3 is CASSMGSSYEQYF. The CDR3 DNA reads TGTGCCAGTAGTATGGGCAGCTCCTACGAGCAGTACTTC.

This clone appeared once. The chain uses TRBV13 and TRBJ1-5; 7 bases agree with TRBD1. V gave up 1 base and J gave up 5 bases; unmatched junction bases: 5. There are 15 residues in the CDR3. Germline CDR1 and CDR2: PRHDT and FYEKMQ (reference sequence). The DNA for the CDR3 is TGTGCCAGCAGCTTAGCCGGACAGGCCGATCAGCCCCAGCATTTT. Translation gives CASSLAGQADQPQHF.

This rearrangement joins TRBV5-1 to TRBJ1-1; tentative D call: TRBD1 (5 bases). The CDR3 consists of 15 residues. Germline CDR1 reads SGHRS; CDR2 reads YFSETQ. Trimming shortened V by 5 bases and J by 2 bases, and 16 bases separated the two germline ends. Written as DNA, the CDR3 is TGCGCCAGCAGTGTGGATCCCGGGACCAACACTGAAGCTTTCTTT. Its translation: CASSVDPGTNTEAFF.

The rearrangement links TRBV2 to TRBJ1-2; D is ambiguous. With 8 bases removed from V and 4 bases from J, the gap between germline ends came to 14 bases. Germline V gives CDR1 SNHLY, CDR2 FYNNEI. The CDR3 spans 13 residues. The CDR3 region is CASSFLPVYGYTF. The CDR3 DNA reads as TGTGCCAGCTCGTTCCTTCCTGTCTATGGCTACACCTTC.

As concerns this clone: The conserved phenylalanine or tryptophan normally closing the CDR3 is absent here, so this likely arose from a read error. The DNA is left out, because the CDR3 cannot be placed on it with certainty; the CDR3 is given as TCRdb lists it. The rearrangement links TRBV21-1 to TRBJ1-2. TRBV21-1 is tagged as a pseudogene. The CDR3 is made up of 8 amino acids, end residues included. This chain's CDR3 is CAAWDGRS.

This chain links TRBV14 with TRBJ1-2; possibly TRBD1 for D (6 bases). The CDR3 sequence is 15 residues long. The germline CDR1 and CDR2 sequences are SGHDN and FVKESK. Deletions cut 3 bases from V and 7 bases from J, with 18 bases between. DNA of the CDR3: TGTGCCAGCAGCCAGGAAGCCTCGGACAGATTTGGCTACACCTTC. Translated: CASSQEASDRFGYTF.

This chain uses TRBV5-1 with TRBJ2-1, with 9 bases fitting TRBD2. The CDR3 covers 16 residues. After removal of 0 bases from V and 8 bases from J, the junction contained 9 bases not matched to a gene. From germline, CDR1 is SGHRS and CDR2 YFSETQ. In DNA form, the CDR3 reads TGCGCCAGCAGCTTGGGGGGGACTAGCTGGAGCGATGAGCAGTTCTTC. It codes for CASSLGGTSWSDEQFF.

As DNA, the CDR3 is TGTGCCAGCAGCCCAAGGACAGGGGAGGCCAAAAACATTCAGTACTTC. Translation gives CASSPRTGEAKNIQYF. V usage is TRBV14 and J usage is TRBJ2-4, with 9 bases lining up with TRBD1. Germline V lookup: CDR1 SGHDN, CDR2 FVKESK. CDR3 size: 16 residues. Trimming removed 4 bases from V and 1 base from J; junction bases left unmatched: 5.

The chain is built from TRBV19 and TRBJ2-2, with D tentatively TRBD2 (5 bases). The CDR3 consists of 14 residues. Germline CDR1 reads LNHDA; CDR2 reads SQIVND (reference sequence). Trimming left V 5 bases short and J 3 bases short, with 10 bases between. The CDR3: CASSYQRYTGELFF. Here the CDR3 DNA reads TGTGCCAGTAGTTACCAGCGGTACACCGGGGAGCTGTTTTTT. The full variable domain, in which reference TRBV19 and TRBJ2-2 provide the parts outside the CDR3, is DGGITQSPKYLFRKEGQNVTLSCEQNLNHDAMYWYRQDPGQGLRLIYYSQIVNDFQKGDIAEGYSVSREKKESFPLTVTSAQKNPTAFYLCASSYQRYTGELFFGEGSRLTVL.

V usage is TRBV7-8 and J usage is TRBJ1-5; no reliable D call. V lost 5 bases, J lost 2 bases, and 13 bases lay in between. The germline gives CDR1 SGHVS, CDR2 FQNEAQ. The CDR3 runs 15 residues. The CDR3 coding sequence is TGTGCCAGCAGCCCACGCCCCGCAGGCAATCAGCCCCAGCATTTT. Amino acid sequence: CASSPRPAGNQPQHF.

The chain combines TRBV25-1 with TRBJ1-1; 7 nucleotides match TRBD1. The J segment lost 1 base and the V segment lost 0 bases, leaving 5 bases of the junction unmatched. Germline-derived CDR1 and CDR2 are MGHDK and SYGVNS. There are 16 residues in the CDR3. The DNA for the CDR3 is TGTGCCAGCAGTGAATACGGAAAGGGGGCGAACACTGAAGCTTTCTTT. It translates to CASSEYGKGANTEAFF.

This sequence joins TRBV7-8 and TRBJ2-7; possibly TRBD2 for D (5 bases). The germline gives CDR1 SGHVS, CDR2 FQNEAQ. The CDR3 totals 14 residues. V lost 8 bases to trimming and J lost 3 bases, with 17 bases between them. In DNA form, the CDR3 reads TGTGCCAGCCGTCAGGAAGGGAGTCGCTACGAGCAGTACTTC. This codes for CASRQEGSRYEQYF. Drawing the rest from reference TRBV7-8 and TRBJ2-7, the complete variable domain is GAGVSQSPRYKVAKRGQDVALRCDPISGHVSLFWYQQALGQGPEFLTYFQNEAQLDKSGLPSDRFFAERPEGSVSTLKIQRTQQEDSAVYLCASRQEGSRYEQYFGPGTRLTVT.

The chain recombines TRBV5-1 with TRBJ1-1; 7 bases match TRBD1. Trimming took 3 bases from V and 3 from J; bases not matched to a gene: 5. Per germline, CDR1 SGHRS and CDR2 YFSETQ. The CDR3 has 14 residues. For the CDR3, the DNA is TGCGCCAGCAGCTCCAACAGGGGAGACACTGAAGCTTTCTTT. Its translation is CASSSNRGDTEAFF. The whole variable domain, remainder taken from reference TRBV5-1 and TRBJ1-1, is KAGVTQTPRYLIKTRGQQVTLSCSPISGHRSVSWYQQTPGQGLQFLFEYFSETQRNKGNFPGRFSGRQFSNSRSEMNVSTLELGDSALYLCASSSNRGDTEAFFGQGTRLTVV.

The chain couples TRBV6-1 to TRBJ2-7; D possibly uses TRBD1 or TRBD2 (5 bases each). The CDR3 runs 12 residues. CDR1 and CDR2 from the germline V gene are MNHNS and SASEGT. With 2 bases removed from V and 7 bases from J, the gap between germline ends came to 9 bases. CDR3 DNA: TGTGCCAGCAGTGAACCGAGGGGAGAGCAGTACTTC. Translating gives CASSEPRGEQYF.

This clone appeared once. The chain combines TRBV7-6 with TRBJ1-5; no reliable D call. Germline V gene lookup returns CDR1 SGHVS and CDR2 FNYEAQ. V was clipped by 5 bases and J by 3 bases, with 14 bases between them. The CDR3 extends over 15 amino acids. CDR3 in DNA: TGTGCCAGCAGCCCCGGTGGAGATGACAATCAGCCCCAGCATTTT. Translated, it gives CASSPGGDDNQPQHF.

The rearrangement joins TRBV28 to TRBJ1-2; D not resolved. The V gene lost 6 bases and the J gene lost 5 bases, with 13 bases spanning the gap. Germline CDR1 reads MDHEN; CDR2 reads SYDVKM. This CDR3 has 13 residues. CDR3 DNA: TGTGCCAGCAGAACCGCCACCCGATATGGCTACACCTTC. Translating gives CASRTATRYGYTF.

In this sample, this clone turned up once. The genes are TRBV5-1 and TRBJ1-1; tentative D call: TRBD1 (5 bases). The CDR3 consists of 12 residues. Germline V gene data show CDR1 as SGHRS and CDR2 as YFSETQ. Trimming took off 2 bases at V and 5 bases at J, with 7 bases between the two ends. The CDR3 DNA is TGCGCCAGCAGCTTCCCAGGGACTGAAGCTTTCTTT. It is translated as CASSFPGTEAFF.

The genes are TRBV6-5 and TRBJ2-4; no reliable D call. The CDR3 totals 13 residues. V lost 6 bases, J lost 0 bases, and 6 bases lay in between. Germline assignment: CDR1 MNHEY and CDR2 SVGAGI. The CDR3 DNA reads TGTGCCAGCAGCCAGGTAGCCAAAAACATTCAGTACTTC. It yields the protein CASSQVAKNIQYF.

This chain links TRBV7-6 with TRBJ2-1; D could derive from TRBD1 or TRBD2 (6 bases each). This CDR3 contains 15 residues. The V end lost 2 bases, the J end lost 8 bases, and 16 bases lay between the germline ends. The germline V gene has CDR1 SGHVS and CDR2 FNYEAQ. CDR3 region: CASSLFGGLADEQFF. The CDR3 DNA follows: TGTGCCAGCAGCTTATTCGGGGGCCTTGCGGATGAGCAGTTCTTC. The whole variable domain, filled in from reference TRBV7-6 and TRBJ2-1, reads GAGVSQSPRYKVTKRGQDVALRCDPISGHVSLYWYRQALGQGPEFLTYFNYEAQQDKSGLPNDRFSAERPEGSISTLTIQRTEQRDSAMYRCASSLFGGLADEQFFGPGTRLTVL.

The chain joins TRBV5-5 to TRBJ1-6; D unresolved. This CDR3 contains 13 residues. The V end lost 1 base, the J end lost 6 bases, and 5 bases lay between the germline ends. In germline, CDR1 is SGHKS, CDR2 YYEKEE (reference sequence). Here the CDR3 reads CASSLLGNSPLHF. DNA for the CDR3: TGTGCCAGCAGCTTGTTGGGTAATTCACCCCTCCACTTT.